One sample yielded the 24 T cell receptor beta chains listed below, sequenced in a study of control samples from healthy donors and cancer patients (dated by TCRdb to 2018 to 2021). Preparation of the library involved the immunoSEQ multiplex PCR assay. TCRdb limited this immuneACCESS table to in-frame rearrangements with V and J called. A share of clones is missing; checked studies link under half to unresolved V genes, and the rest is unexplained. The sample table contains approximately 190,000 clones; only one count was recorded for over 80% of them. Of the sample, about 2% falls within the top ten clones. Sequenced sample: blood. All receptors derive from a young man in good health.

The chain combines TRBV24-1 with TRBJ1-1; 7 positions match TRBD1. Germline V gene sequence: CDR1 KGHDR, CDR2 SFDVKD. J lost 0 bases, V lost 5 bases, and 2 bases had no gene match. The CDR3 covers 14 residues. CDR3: CATSGGQMNTEAFF. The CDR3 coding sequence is TGTGCCACCAGTGGGGGACAGATGAACACTGAAGCTTTCTTT.

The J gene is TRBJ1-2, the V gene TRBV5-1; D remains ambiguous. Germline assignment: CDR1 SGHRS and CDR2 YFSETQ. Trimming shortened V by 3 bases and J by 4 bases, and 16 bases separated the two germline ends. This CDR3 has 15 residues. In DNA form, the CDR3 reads TGCGCCAGCAGCTCCGGGCGTCCCGACTTCTATGGCTACACCTTC. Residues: CASSSGRPDFYGYTF.

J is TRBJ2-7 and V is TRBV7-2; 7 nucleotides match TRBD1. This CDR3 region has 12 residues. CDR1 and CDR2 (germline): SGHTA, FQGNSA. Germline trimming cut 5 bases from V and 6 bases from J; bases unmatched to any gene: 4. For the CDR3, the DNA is TGTGCCAGCAGCCCCCACAGGGGCGAGCAGTACTTC. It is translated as CASSPHRGEQYF.

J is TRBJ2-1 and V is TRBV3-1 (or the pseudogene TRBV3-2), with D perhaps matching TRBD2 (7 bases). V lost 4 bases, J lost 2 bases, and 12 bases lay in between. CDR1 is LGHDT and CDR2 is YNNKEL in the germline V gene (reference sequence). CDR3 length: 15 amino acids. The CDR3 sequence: CASSPRGAAYNEQFF. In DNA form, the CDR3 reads TGTGCCAGCAGCCCTCGGGGGGCAGCCTACAATGAGCAGTTCTTC.

CDR3 coding DNA: TGTGCCAGCAGCGTAGCTAATGGAGGGGGCTATGGCTACACCTTC. Protein: CASSVANGGGYGYTF. The chain combines TRBV9 with TRBJ1-2, with D maybe TRBD1 (6 bases). The CDR3 has 15 amino acids. Germline loops: CDR1 SGDLS, CDR2 YYNGEE. The V end was cut by 0 bases, the J end by 4 bases, with 13 bases between.

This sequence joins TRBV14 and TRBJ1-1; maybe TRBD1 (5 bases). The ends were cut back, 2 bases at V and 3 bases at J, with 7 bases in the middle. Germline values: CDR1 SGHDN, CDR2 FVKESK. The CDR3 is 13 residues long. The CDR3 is CASSQQGYTEAFF. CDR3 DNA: TGTGCCAGCAGCCAACAGGGTTACACTGAAGCTTTCTTT. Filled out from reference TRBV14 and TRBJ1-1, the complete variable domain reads EAGVTQFPSHSVIEKGQTVTLRCDPISGHDNLYWYRRVMGKEIKFLLHFVKESKQDESGMPNNRFLAERTGGTYSTLKVQPAELEDSGVYFCASSQQGYTEAFFGQGTRLTVV.

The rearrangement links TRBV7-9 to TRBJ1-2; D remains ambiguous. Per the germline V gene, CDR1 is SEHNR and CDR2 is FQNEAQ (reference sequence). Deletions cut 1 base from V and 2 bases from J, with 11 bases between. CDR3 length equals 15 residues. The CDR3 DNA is TGTGCCAGCAGCTTAGATGTAGGACCCAACTATGGCTACACCTTC. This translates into CASSLDVGPNYGYTF.

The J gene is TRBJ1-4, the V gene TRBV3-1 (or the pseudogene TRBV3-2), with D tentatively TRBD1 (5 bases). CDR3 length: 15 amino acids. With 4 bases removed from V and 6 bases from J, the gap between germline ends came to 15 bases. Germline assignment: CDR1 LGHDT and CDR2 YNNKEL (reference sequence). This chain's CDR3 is CASSPGWRDHEKLFF. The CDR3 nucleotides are TGTGCCAGCAGCCCCGGATGGAGGGACCATGAAAAACTGTTTTTT.

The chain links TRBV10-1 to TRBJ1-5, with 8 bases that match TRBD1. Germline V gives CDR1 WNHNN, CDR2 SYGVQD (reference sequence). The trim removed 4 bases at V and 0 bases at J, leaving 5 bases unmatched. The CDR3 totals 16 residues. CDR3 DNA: TGCGCCAGCAGTGGATTTGACAGGGGTAGCAATCAGCCCCAGCATTTT. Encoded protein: CASSGFDRGSNQPQHF.

The DNA of the CDR3 is TGTGCCAGTAGTACCGACAGGTCCACTGAAGCTTTCTTT. It codes for CASSTDRSTEAFF. This chain links TRBV19 with TRBJ1-1; D perhaps matches TRBD1 (6 bases). Germline CDR1 and CDR2: LNHDA and SQIVND (reference sequence). The ends were cut back, 4 bases at V and 4 bases at J, with 10 bases in the middle. This CDR3 is 13 amino acids long.

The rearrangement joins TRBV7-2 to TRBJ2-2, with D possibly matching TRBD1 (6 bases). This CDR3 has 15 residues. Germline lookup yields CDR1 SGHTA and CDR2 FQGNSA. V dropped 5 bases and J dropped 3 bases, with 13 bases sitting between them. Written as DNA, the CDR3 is TGTGCCAGCAGCCCTACAGGGTTTTACACCGGGGAGCTGTTTTTT. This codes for CASSPTGFYTGELFF.

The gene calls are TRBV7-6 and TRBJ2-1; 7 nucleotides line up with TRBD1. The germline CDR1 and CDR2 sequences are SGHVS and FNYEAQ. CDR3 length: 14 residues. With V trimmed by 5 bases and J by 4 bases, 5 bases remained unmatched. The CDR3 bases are TGTGCCAGCAGCAGGGGACAGTCTTACAATGAGCAGTTCTTC. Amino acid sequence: CASSRGQSYNEQFF. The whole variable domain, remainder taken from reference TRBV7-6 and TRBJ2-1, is GAGVSQSPRYKVTKRGQDVALRCDPISGHVSLYWYRQALGQGPEFLTYFNYEAQQDKSGLPNDRFSAERPEGSISTLTIQRTEQRDSAMYRCASSRGQSYNEQFFGPGTRLTVL.

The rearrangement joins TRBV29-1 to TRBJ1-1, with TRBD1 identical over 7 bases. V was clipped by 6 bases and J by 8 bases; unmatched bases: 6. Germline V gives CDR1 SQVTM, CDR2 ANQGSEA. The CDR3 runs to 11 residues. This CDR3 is CSVTTGAEAFF. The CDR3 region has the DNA TGCAGCGTAACCACAGGGGCCGAAGCTTTCTTT. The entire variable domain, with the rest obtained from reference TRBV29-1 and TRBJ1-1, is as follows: SAVISQKPSRDICQRGTSLTIQCQVDSQVTMMFWYRQQPGQSLTLIATANQGSEATYESGFVIDKFPISRPNLTFSTLTVSNMSPEDSSIYLCSVTTGAEAFFGQGTRLTVV.

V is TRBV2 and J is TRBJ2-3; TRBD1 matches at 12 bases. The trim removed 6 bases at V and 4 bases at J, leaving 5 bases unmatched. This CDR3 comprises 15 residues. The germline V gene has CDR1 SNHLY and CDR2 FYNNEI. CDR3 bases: TGTGCCAGCAGAGGGACAGGGGGCTTGGCAGATACGCAGTATTTT. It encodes CASRGTGGLADTQYF.

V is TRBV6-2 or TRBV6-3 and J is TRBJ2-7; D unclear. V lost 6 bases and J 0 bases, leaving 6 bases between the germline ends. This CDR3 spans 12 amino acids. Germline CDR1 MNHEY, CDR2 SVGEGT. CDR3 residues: CASSQSSYEQYF. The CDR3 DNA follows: TGTGCCAGCAGCCAAAGCTCCTACGAGCAGTACTTC.

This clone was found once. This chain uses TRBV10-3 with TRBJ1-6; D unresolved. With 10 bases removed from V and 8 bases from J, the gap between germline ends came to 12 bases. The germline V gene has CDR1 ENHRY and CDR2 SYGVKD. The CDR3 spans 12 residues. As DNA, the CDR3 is TGTGCCACCCAGAGACAAGATTCACCCCTCCACTTT. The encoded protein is CATQRQDSPLHF.

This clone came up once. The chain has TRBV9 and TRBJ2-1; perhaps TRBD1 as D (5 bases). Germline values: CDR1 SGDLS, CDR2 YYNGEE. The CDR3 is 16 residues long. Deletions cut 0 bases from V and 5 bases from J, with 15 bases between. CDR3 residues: CASSVGVGAGNNEQFF. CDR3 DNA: TGTGCCAGCAGCGTAGGTGTAGGGGCAGGGAACAATGAGCAGTTCTTC.

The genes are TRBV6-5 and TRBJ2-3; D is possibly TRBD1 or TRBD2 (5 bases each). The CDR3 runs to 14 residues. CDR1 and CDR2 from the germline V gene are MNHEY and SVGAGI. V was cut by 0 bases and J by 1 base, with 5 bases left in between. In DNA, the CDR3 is TGTGCCAGCAGTTACTCGGGGGGCACAGATACGCAGTATTTT. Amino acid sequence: CASSYSGGTDTQYF.

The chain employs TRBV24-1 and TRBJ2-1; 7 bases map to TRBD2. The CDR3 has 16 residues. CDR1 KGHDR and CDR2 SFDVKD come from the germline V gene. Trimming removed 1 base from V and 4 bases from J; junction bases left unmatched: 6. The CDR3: CATSDFGRGSYNEQFF. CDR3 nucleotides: TGTGCCACCAGTGATTTCGGGCGGGGGTCGTACAATGAGCAGTTCTTC.

The CDR3 region is CASSSLLRGESQPQHF. The CDR3 DNA is TGTGCCAGCAGCTCACTTTTGAGGGGGGAGTCCCAGCCCCAGCATTTT. This chain joins TRBV11-2 and TRBJ1-5; the D gene is possibly TRBD1 (6 bases). V lost 4 bases and J 7 bases, leaving 20 bases between the germline ends. The CDR3 is made up of 16 amino acids. In germline, CDR1 is SGHAT, CDR2 FQNNGV.

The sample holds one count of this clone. CDR3: CASSEMDSSGNTIYF. The CDR3 nucleotides read TGTGCCAGCAGCGAGATGGACAGTTCTGGAAACACCATATATTTT. The V gene is TRBV2, the J gene TRBJ1-3; D is possibly TRBD1 (6 bases). Germline lookup yields CDR1 SNHLY and CDR2 FYNNEI. V lost 6 bases and J 1 base, leaving 13 bases between the germline ends. The CDR3 covers 15 residues. Full variable domain (missing parts from reference TRBV2 and TRBJ1-3): EPEVTQTPSHQVTQMGQEVILRCVPISNHLYFYWYRQILGQKVEFLVSFYNNEISEKSEIFDDQFSVERPDGSNFTLKIRSTKLEDSAMYFCASSEMDSSGNTIYFGEGSWLTVV.

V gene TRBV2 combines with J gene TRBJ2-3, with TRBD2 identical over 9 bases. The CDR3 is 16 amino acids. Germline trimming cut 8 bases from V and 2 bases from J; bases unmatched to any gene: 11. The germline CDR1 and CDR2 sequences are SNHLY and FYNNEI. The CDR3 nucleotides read TGTGCCAGCGGCCGGATCGAGCGGGGGGTCACAGATACGCAGTATTTT. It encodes CASGRIERGVTDTQYF. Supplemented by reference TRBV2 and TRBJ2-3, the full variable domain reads EPEVTQTPSHQVTQMGQEVILRCVPISNHLYFYWYRQILGQKVEFLVSFYNNEISEKSEIFDDQFSVERPDGSNFTLKIRSTKLEDSAMYFCASGRIERGVTDTQYFGPGTRLTVL.

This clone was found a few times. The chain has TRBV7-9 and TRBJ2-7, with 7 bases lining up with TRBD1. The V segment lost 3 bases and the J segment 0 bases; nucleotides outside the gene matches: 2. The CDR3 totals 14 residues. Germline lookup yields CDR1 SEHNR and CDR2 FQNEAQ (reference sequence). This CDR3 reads CASSLGQTSYEQYF. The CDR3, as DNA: TGTGCCAGCAGCTTGGGACAGACCTCCTACGAGCAGTACTTC. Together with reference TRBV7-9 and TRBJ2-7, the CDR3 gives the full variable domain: DTGVSQNPRHKITKRGQNVTFRCDPISEHNRLYWYRQTLGQGPEFLTYFQNEAQLEKSRLLSDRFSAERPKGSFSTLEIQRTEQGDSAMYLCASSLGQTSYEQYFGPGTRLTVT.

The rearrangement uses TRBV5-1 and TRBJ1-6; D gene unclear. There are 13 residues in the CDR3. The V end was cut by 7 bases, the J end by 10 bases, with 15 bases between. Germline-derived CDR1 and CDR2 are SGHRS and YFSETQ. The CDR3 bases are TGCGCCAGCCACATGGGGAGCAACTCACCCCTCCACTTT. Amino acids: CASHMGSNSPLHF.